This TCR beta chain was identified in a study of beta chain features in type 1 diabetes (dated by TCRdb to 2016 to 2018). General notes on the study: Mean age, gender distribution, total cell number and subset yield did not differ between patients and healthy donors. In the study, TCRB repertoires of sorted circulating CD4+ T cell subsets from recently diagnosed type 1 diabetes patients were compared with those of matched healthy donors. Regulatory and stem cell-like memory subsets were isolated from only 8 patients and roughly 8 healthy donors, whereas naive and central memory subsets came from all 28 donors. A total of some 100,000,000 sorted cells were examined across all samples, and the number of cells per subset was strongly correlated with RNA yield. Study-wide conclusions, independent of this receptor: Because cDNA was sequenced instead of genomic DNA, activated cells with high expression could be over-represented, although the groups did not differ in activation or CD3 levels. HLA sub-analyses involved small numbers of individuals, so any influence of HLA type on TCRB rearrangement remained unresolved. PCR might favor shorter templates, but patient and control samples were amplified and corrected together, so any skew would affect both groups equally. At VDJ recombination sites, type 1 diabetes patients had fewer insertions and more deleted nucleotides, which implies abnormalities in thymic rearrangement. A moderate but significant shortening of TCRB CDR3 length was observed in type 1 diabetes patients in all four CD4+ subsets. Naive, central memory and regulatory TCRB repertoires appeared to be more alike among patients than among healthy donors.

A remark on this clone: Its recognized antigen is unknown. No much larger clone is present one base from it, and per-base qualities are unavailable.

From each donor, a single peripheral blood sample of around 0.12 L on average was drawn into heparinised tubes. Using a panel that included CD45RO, CCR7, CD25, CD127, CD95 and CD27, naive, central memory, regulatory and stem cell-like memory CD4+ T cells were sorted on a BD FACSAria II. A purity above 95% was achieved for all sorted populations. PBMCs were isolated immediately by Lymphoprep density gradient centrifugation and stained directly without culture. Samples were stained and sorted in pairs, with one healthy donor and one patient per experiment, so that batch effects were minimized. The CDR3 runs 13 amino acids, cysteine and phenylalanine included. The only DNA kept is the CDR3, 39 bases in frame from the first base. CDR1 and CDR2 were assigned from the germline V gene as SQVTM and ANQGSEA. At the junction V is shortened by 5 bases and J by 2 bases, with 13 bases in between. All of the isolated RNA was reverse transcribed with the High Capacity cDNA Reverse Transcription Kit, so expressed TCRB transcripts were sequenced. Deep immunoSEQ sequencing was applied to naive, central memory and regulatory T cell samples, giving an average of roughly 3.5 million total reads per sample. Sorted cells were lysed in RLT buffer and RNA was extracted with DNase-treated RNeasy Micro or Mini kits, depending on cell number. Each cell subset was processed separately to prevent cross-contamination, with patient and healthy donor samples processed together. Using the immunoSEQ multiplex PCR, TCRB sequences were amplified from cDNA into 87-bp fragments spanning the CDR3 region. The amplicons were sequenced using the Illumina HiSeq platform. In the authors' own workflow: Synthetic template baselines were used to correct PCR bias computationally, reads within Hamming distance 2 were collapsed, and singletons that could not be merged were discarded. Reads were aligned against IMGT so that V, D and J genes, CDR3 length and insertions or deletions at six rearrangement sites could be assigned. Within each subset, clonotype counts were normalized to sorted cell number, after which true diversity and Gini coefficients were computed with the tcR R package. The overlap coefficient, calculated on TCRB nucleotide sequences, was used to measure repertoire sharing. As a proxy for the pre-selection repertoire, out-of-frame TCRB sequences from naive cells were analyzed. Not all clones reach the TCRdb copy of this immuneACCESS table, which keeps in-frame sequences only. Checked studies attribute under half of the gap to unresolved V genes and leave the rest unexplained. Clone size and the V and J calls come from that table; the DNA yielded D and trimming. For this sample there are more than 200,000 clones; approximately 16% appear just once. More than 0.075% of the sample rests with the top ten.

Sequenced material: naive CD4+ T cells from blood. According to the study, the label for this sample's cell subset or site signals: true naive CD4+ T cells. The chain is assembled from TRBV29-1 and TRBJ2-7, with no reliable assignment of the D segment. This clonotype was obtained from a man aged 25-45 years with type 1 diabetes. The CDR3 corresponds to CSVRGRSTYEQYF. The nucleotides are TGCAGCGTTCGCGGACGCAGTACCTACGAGCAGTACTTC.